A single T cell receptor (beta chain) is shown here with its context. Many counts were recorded for this clonotype. No antigen is known for it. No base quality information exists; no much larger clone differs at one position. The sample originates from a study of molecular identifiers for immune sequencing clone quantification (dated by TCRdb to the late 2010s). Looking at the study overall: In a replicate experiment, RNA from about 19,000 or 110,000 naive CD8 T cells was split into five aliquots, four of which were sequenced. This methods study benchmarked molecular-identifier clustering-based TCR repertoire sequencing (MIDCIRS) and TCR RNA copy counting, using CD8 T cells to do so.

Naive CD8 T cell libraries were made from approximately 20,000 to 1,000,000 sorted cells using 10%, 30% or 50% of purified RNA. Naive CD8 T cells were FACS-sorted as CD8+CD4-CCR7+CD45RA+ on a BD FACSAria II into RLT Plus buffer. To test detection sensitivity, Jurkat RNA equivalent to roughly eleven TCR copies was spiked into samples of roughly 18,000-1,000,000 naive CD8 T cells. Enrichment of CD8 T cells was performed with RosetteSep CD8+ T Cell Enrichment Cocktail and Ficoll-Paque, after which ACK red cell lysis was carried out. The library was generated by PCR. Sequencing was performed on a NextSeq 500. Bulk TCR libraries were generated as previously described, with the TCR primers listed in Table S5 used. The Qiagen AllPrep DNA/RNA kit was used to purify total RNA. Before analysis, reads from multiple sequencing runs of the same library were pooled. Per the authors' processing: Reads were retained only if the reads had an exact TCR constant sequence, and the retained reads were trimmed to 150 nt and grouped according to their 12-nt molecular barcodes. Reads inside each barcode group were sub-clustered using a 15% Levenshtein threshold, and a quality-weighted consensus sequence was constructed for each RNA molecule. Non-functional sequences were filtered out, along with any lower-count sequence sitting one edit away from another sequence. On the basis of fitting two negative binomial distributions, barcode sub-clusters with fewer than 20% of the maximum read count were discarded. TCRdb reworked the public reads: Q25 trimming with fastp, MiXCR clone assembly, productive beta chains retained. Each CDR3 protein appears once, grouped with its most common genes and DNA. The V and J calls here are based on TCRdb, not the publication. The sample table shows more than 85,000 distinct CDR3 sequences, and about 35% are seen once. Jointly, the top ten make up around 3.8% of the sample.

From cysteine to phenylalanine, the CDR3 is 13 amino acids long. Only the CDR3 part of the read is kept: 39 bases, read in frame from the first base. Sequences SQVTM (CDR1) and ANQGSEA (CDR2) are obtained from the germline V gene. V is pruned by 6 bases and J by 9 bases, leaving 9 bases of the junction without a gene match. Results and caveats for the whole study, not just this receptor: The sizes of highly expanded clones could end up underestimated when identical TCR molecules share a barcode. Modeling indicated approximately 2.7 TCR RNA copies recovered per cell, compared with 7.5 to 10 by digital PCR, which implies a capture efficiency of about 31%. A single cell's worth of spiked-in Jurkat TCR RNA was reported detectable even among around 970,000 naive CD8 T cells. When barcode sub-clustering was not used, chimeric consensus sequences inflated TCR diversity, with chimeras reaching as high as 47%. In CMV-specific effector cells, clones with more than 20 RNA copies contained over 97% of molecules, whereas in naive cells such clones contained under 1% of molecules. Spiked-in Jurkat TCR RNA (approximately 10 copies' worth), which is not part of the donor repertoire, was contained in the naive libraries.

The source of this sequence is a human donor in good health. Some libraries in this study had Jurkat cell RNA spiked in. The chain couples TRBV29-1 to TRBJ2-4; 9 bases in the middle match TRBD1. The source material was naive CD8+ T cells from blood, with Jurkat cell RNA spiked in. This specimen's cell subset or site label, interpreted: FACS-sorted CD8+CD4-CCR7+CD45RA+ naive T cells. The CDR3 loop reads CSVAGTGLSIQYF. The bases are TGCAGCGTCGCTGGGACAGGGTTGAGCATTCAGTACTTC.